These 6 T cell receptor beta chains came from one sample sequenced in a study of blood T cell repertoires in COVID-19. Assay: immunoSEQ multiplex PCR; the TCRdb copy retains only in-frame clones and omits some. The sample lists roughly 260,000 clones, 82% seen once, with 4.9% in the top ten. Sequencing used peripheral blood. The source is a woman older than 75 with active or convalescent COVID-19.

J is TRBJ1-6 and V is TRBV20-1, with a possible D match to TRBD1 (5 bases). Germline V gene lookup returns CDR1 DFQATT and CDR2 SNEGSKA (reference sequence). Trimming pared 3 bases from V and 7 bases from J, leaving 16 bases between. The CDR3 covers 15 residues. CDR3 region: CSASRRDGLNSPLHF. DNA of the CDR3: TGCAGTGCTAGTCGGCGGGACGGACTCAATTCACCCCTCCACTTT.

The chain links TRBV5-6 to TRBJ2-7; no definite D call. V was pared by 0 bases and J by 0 bases, with 10 bases between. The CDR3 is 15 amino acids. Germline V gene lookup returns CDR1 SGHDT and CDR2 YYEEEE. The CDR3 region has the DNA TGTGCCAGCAGCTTGGGTGGAGAGAGCTCCTACGAGCAGTACTTC. It translates to CASSLGGESSYEQYF.

The J gene is TRBJ1-5, the V gene TRBV2; D is possibly TRBD1 (5 bases). Germline V gene sequence: CDR1 SNHLY, CDR2 FYNNEI. V dropped 2 bases and J dropped 5 bases, with 10 bases sitting between them. CDR3 length equals 14 residues. This CDR3 reads CASSERGRDQPQHF. The CDR3 bases are TGTGCCAGCAGTGAAAGGGGAAGGGATCAGCCCCAGCATTTT.

This clone has just one count. This chain uses TRBV3-1 (or the pseudogene TRBV3-2) with TRBJ1-2; D is possibly TRBD1 (6 bases). Germline assignment: CDR1 LGHDT and CDR2 YNNKEL (reference sequence). This CDR3 is 16 amino acids long. With 2 bases removed from V and 3 bases from J, the gap between germline ends came to 16 bases. The CDR3 DNA follows: TGTGCCAGCAGCCAATTCGGGACAAGGTGGGACTATGGCTACACCTTC. Residues: CASSQFGTRWDYGYTF.

The chain combines TRBV10-3 with TRBJ2-5, with 9 bases matching TRBD1. The CDR3 has 18 residues. CDR1 is ENHRY and CDR2 is SYGVKD in the germline V gene. Losses at the gene ends were 0 bases for V and 5 bases for J; bases not matched to a gene: 13. The DNA of the CDR3 is TGTGCCATCAGTGAGTCGGGTCGGGACAGGGAGTTTAGGGAGACCCAGTACTTC. Protein product: CAISESGRDREFRETQYF.

This clone was counted a single time. The chain is built from TRBV6-1 and TRBJ1-1; 8 bases line up with TRBD1. This CDR3 comprises 15 residues. J was trimmed by 3 bases and V by 3 bases; bases with no gene match: 6. Germline V gene lookup returns CDR1 MNHNS and CDR2 SASEGT. In nucleotides, the CDR3 is TGTGCCAGCAGTGAGACAGGGGCGGGGGACACTGAAGCTTTCTTT. Protein: CASSETGAGDTEAFF.